Listed below are T cell receptor beta chains from one sample, sequenced in a study of cytomegalovirus exposure and HLA in healthy donors. Only in-frame clones appear in the TCRdb table, and some are missing; sequencing was by immunoSEQ multiplex PCR. This table holds around 150,000 clones, 82% found once. Sequencing input: PBMCs. The receptor source for this set is a woman in her 50s in good health and CMV-seropositive. CDR3s include the opening cysteine and the closing phenylalanine or tryptophan. The order of the fields is J gene, V gene, clone size, D gene, CDR3 DNA, CDR3 protein. D genes are given only for firm matches. Clone size, where shown, is once, few, many, or a class for clones that have expanded.

TRBJ2-4 | TRBV18 | NA | TRBD1 | TGTGCCAGCTCACCGGTGGGGACAGGGGGAAACATTCAGTACTTC | CASSPVGTGGNIQYF
TRBJ2-3 | TRBV2 | NA | TRBD1 | TGTGCCAGCAGGCAGGGGGCGGATACGCAGTATTTT | CASRQGADTQYF
TRBJ1-2 | TRBV11-2 | few | TRBD1 | TGTGCCAGCAGCGCCGAGACAGGGCCCTATGGCTACACCTTC | CASSAETGPYGYTF
TRBJ1-5 | TRBV19 | NA | NA | TGTGCCAGTAACAACAGTACCCTCGGCAATCAGCCCCAGCATTTT | CASNNSTLGNQPQHF
TRBJ1-3 | TRBV6-6 | NA | NA | TGTGCCAGCAGTCGGGTAAATGAGGGTGGAAACACCATATATTTT | CASSRVNEGGNTIYF
TRBJ2-1 | TRBV30 | NA | NA | TGTGCCTGGAGTGGTCACTCCTACAATGAGCAGTTCTTC | CAWSGHSYNEQFF
TRBJ2-2 | TRBV10-3 | NA | NA | TGTGCCATCAGTGGGAACAGGTCGAACACCGGGGAGCTGTTTTTT | CAISGNRSNTGELFF
TRBJ2-3 | TRBV5-4 | few | NA | TGTGCCAGCAGCTTGGTGTCTAGCACAGATACGCAGTATTTT | CASSLVSSTDTQYF
TRBJ2-5 | TRBV4-2 | once | TRBD1 | TGTGCCAGCAGCCTAAGGGGGACAGGGGATGGAGAGACCCAGTACTTC | CASSLRGTGDGETQYF
TRBJ1-1 | TRBV5-1 | NA | NA | TGCGCCAGCAGCTTAGGACAGCCCATGAACACTGAAGCTTTCTTT | CASSLGQPMNTEAFF
TRBJ2-7 | TRBV2 | once | NA | TGTGCCAGCAACACGGACACCTACGAGCAGTACTTC | CASNTDTYEQYF
TRBJ2-1 | TRBV2 | few | NA | TGTGCCAGCAATTACCAGTACAATGAGCAGTTCTTC | CASNYQYNEQFF
TRBJ2-3 | TRBV5-4 | few | TRBD2 | TGTGCCAGCAGCTCCGCATCGCGGGGGACAGATACGCAGTATTTT | CASSSASRGTDTQYF
TRBJ2-2 | TRBV4-1 | NA | TRBD1 | TGCGCCAGCAGTGACAGGGGAAACACCGGGGAGCTGTTTTTT | CASSDRGNTGELFF
TRBJ1-2 | TRBV30 | NA | TRBD1 | TGTGCCTGGAGGGGGACAGGCCGCCCTGGGGGCTACACCTTC | CAWRGTGRPGGYTF
TRBJ1-1 | TRBV11-2 | NA | NA | TGTGCCAGCACCCCTGTTCTCTGGCAAGAAGCTTTCTTT | CASTPVLWQEAFF
TRBJ2-7 | TRBV11-2 | NA | TRBD2 | TGTGCCAGCAGCTCAACTAGCGGGGCCCAGGAGCAGTACTTC | CASSSTSGAQEQYF
TRBJ2-7 | TRBV27 | NA | TRBD2 | TGTGCCAGCAGTTCGTTAGCGGGAGATAAGCACGAGCAGTACTTC | CASSSLAGDKHEQYF
TRBJ2-3 | TRBV6-5 | NA | TRBD2 | TGTGCCAGCAGTTACGCGGGAGTTATAGATACGCAGTATTTT | CASSYAGVIDTQYF
TRBJ1-1 | TRBV4-2 | NA | NA | TGTGCCAGCAGCCAACAGGACTTGAAAATGAACACTGAAGCTTTCTTT | CASSQQDLKMNTEAFF
TRBJ1-5 | TRBV27 | NA | NA | TGTGCCAGCACCCCGGTAGGGGAAGGCAATCAGCCCCAGCATTTT | CASTPVGEGNQPQHF
TRBJ2-5 | TRBV5-8 | NA | NA | TGTGCCAGCAGCTCGGACTCGGGAGAGACCCAGTACTTC | CASSSDSGETQYF
TRBJ1-5 | TRBV4-3 | few | NA | TGCGCCAGCAGCCAAGAACCTGGCGGCCCCCAGCATTTT | CASSQEPGGPQHF
TRBJ2-2 | TRBV30 | NA | NA | TGTGCCTGGAATTTGCGGGATAGCGGGGAGCTGTTTTTT | CAWNLRDSGELFF
TRBJ2-2 | TRBV7-3 | NA | NA | TGTGCCAGCAGCTTAATATCGCGGGGAGGAACCGGGGAGCTGTTTTTT | CASSLISRGGTGELFF